This TCR beta chain was captured by sequencing in a study of blood T cell repertoires in COVID-19. This CDR3 comprises 13 residues. Germline V gives CDR1 LGHNT, CDR2 FRNRAP. The trim removed 10 bases at V and 6 bases at J, leaving 8 bases unmatched. Original methodology: Estimates of nucleated cell counts were drawn from the amplification of reference gene primers. TCRdb's copy holds only in-frame clones and misses some; the assay was immunoSEQ multiplex PCR. V and J calls plus clone size are reproduced from that table; the DNA served to infer D and trimming. Among a few hundred thousand clones listed, over 85% were seen once.

Sequencing input: peripheral blood. This sequence originates from a woman in her sixties or seventies with COVID-19, enrolled during active disease. This chain uses TRBV12-5 with TRBJ1-2; 10 bases align to TRBD1. CDR3 DNA: TGTGCTACAGGGACAGGGGAGGTCGATGGCTACACCTTC. Protein: CATGTGEVDGYTF.